This T cell receptor (beta chain) derives from a study of cytomegalovirus exposure and HLA in healthy donors. Study details: The early release's HLA-typed donors yielded approximately 81 million unique TCRs. Study-level findings and limits: In presence/absence analyses, roughly uniform sequencing depth across donors was assumed.

On this clone itself: Its antigen is not identified.

PCR amplification relied on 60 Vbeta primers (plus 13 Jbeta primers). Libraries were prepared by immunoSEQ multiplex PCR; TCRdb keeps only in-frame clonotypes and omits some of them. The sample holds about 110,000 clones, approximately 85% seen once. Germline loops: CDR1 GTSNPN, CDR2 SVGIG (reference sequence). This CDR3 has 12 amino acids. Deletions cut 5 bases from V and 1 base from J, with 8 bases between. Though probably carrying unrecorded immune exposures, donors were nominally healthy at sampling. The V call is TRBV30, the J call TRBJ1-2; D unclear. The TCR comes from a man aged 50 or older in good health and CMV-seronegative. The source material was PBMCs. Here the CDR3 DNA reads TGTGCCTGGGAGGGCAGTAACTATGGCTACACCTTC. This sequence encodes CAWEGSNYGYTF.